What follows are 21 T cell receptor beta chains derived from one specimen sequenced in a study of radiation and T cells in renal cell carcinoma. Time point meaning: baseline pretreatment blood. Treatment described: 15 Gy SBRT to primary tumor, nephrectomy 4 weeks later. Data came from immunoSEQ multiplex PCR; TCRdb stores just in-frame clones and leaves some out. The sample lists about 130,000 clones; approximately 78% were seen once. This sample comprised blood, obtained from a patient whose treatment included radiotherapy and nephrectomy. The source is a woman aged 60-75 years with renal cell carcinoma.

The CDR3 reads CASSSRDRRTQYF. The CDR3 bases are TGTGCCAGCAGCTCCCGGGACAGACGTACGCAGTATTTT. The chain combines TRBV5-6 with TRBJ2-3, with 7 bases aligning to TRBD1. The CDR3 is 13 residues long. Germline CDR1 is SGHDT and CDR2 is YYEEEE. The ends lost 3 bases at V and 8 bases at J; junction bases unmatched: 6.

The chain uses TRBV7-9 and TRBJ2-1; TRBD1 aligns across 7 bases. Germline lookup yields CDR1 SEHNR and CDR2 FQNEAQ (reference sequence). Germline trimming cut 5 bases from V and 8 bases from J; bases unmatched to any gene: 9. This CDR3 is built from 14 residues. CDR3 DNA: TGTGCCAGCAGCCGACAGGGTGGAATCGATGAGCAGTTCTTC. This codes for CASSRQGGIDEQFF. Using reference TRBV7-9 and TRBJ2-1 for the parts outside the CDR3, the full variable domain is DTGVSQNPRHKITKRGQNVTFRCDPISEHNRLYWYRQTLGQGPEFLTYFQNEAQLEKSRLLSDRFSAERPKGSFSTLEIQRTEQGDSAMYLCASSRQGGIDEQFFGPGTRLTVL.

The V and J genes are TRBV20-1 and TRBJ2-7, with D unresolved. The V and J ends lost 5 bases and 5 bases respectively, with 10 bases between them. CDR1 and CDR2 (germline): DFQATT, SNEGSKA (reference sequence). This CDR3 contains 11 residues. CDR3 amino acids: CSAPIRNEQYF. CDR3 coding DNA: TGCAGTGCTCCGATTCGTAACGAGCAGTACTTC.

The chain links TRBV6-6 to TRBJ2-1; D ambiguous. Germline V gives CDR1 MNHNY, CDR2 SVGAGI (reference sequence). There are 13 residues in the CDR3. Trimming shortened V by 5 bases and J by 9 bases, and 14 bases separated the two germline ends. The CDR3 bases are TGTGCCAGCAGTCTATCTTCCCCCGGTGAGCAGTTCTTC. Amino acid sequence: CASSLSSPGEQFF.

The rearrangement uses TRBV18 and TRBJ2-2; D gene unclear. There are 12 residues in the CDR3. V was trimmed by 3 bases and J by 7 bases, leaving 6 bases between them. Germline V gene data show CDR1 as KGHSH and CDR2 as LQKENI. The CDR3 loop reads CASSPRNGELFF. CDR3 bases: TGTGCCAGCTCACCCAGAAACGGGGAGCTGTTTTTT. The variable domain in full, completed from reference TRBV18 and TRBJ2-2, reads NAGVMQNPRHLVRRRGQEARLRCSPMKGHSHVYWYRQLPEEGLKFMVYLQKENIIDESGMPKERFSAEFPKEGPSILRIQQVVRGDSAAYFCASSPRNGELFFGEGSRLTVL.

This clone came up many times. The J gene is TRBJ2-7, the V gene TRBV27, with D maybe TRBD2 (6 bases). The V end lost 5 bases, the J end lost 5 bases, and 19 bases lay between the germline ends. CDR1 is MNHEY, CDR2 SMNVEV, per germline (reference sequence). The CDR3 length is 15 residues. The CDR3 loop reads CASSRTAGYFDEQYF. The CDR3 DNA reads TGTGCCAGCAGTCGTACAGCGGGTTATTTTGACGAGCAGTACTTC.

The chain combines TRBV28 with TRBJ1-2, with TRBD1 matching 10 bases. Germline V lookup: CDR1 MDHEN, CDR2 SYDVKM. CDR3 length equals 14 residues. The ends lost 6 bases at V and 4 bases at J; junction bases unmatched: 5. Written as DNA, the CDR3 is TGTGCCAGCAGGGGGACAGGGGCCCTCTATGGCTACACCTTC. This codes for CASRGTGALYGYTF.

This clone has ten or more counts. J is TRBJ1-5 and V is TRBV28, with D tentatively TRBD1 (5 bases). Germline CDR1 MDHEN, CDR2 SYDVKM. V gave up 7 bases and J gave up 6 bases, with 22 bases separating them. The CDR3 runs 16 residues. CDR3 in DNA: TGTGCCAGCATCCTCTCCTTGGGGGGAGGGGTTCAGCCCCAGCATTTT. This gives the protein CASILSLGGGVQPQHF.

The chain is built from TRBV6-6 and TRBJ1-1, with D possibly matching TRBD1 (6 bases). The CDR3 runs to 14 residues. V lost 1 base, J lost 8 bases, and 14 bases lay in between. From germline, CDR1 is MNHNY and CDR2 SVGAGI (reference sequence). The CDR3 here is CASSYFAGASEAFF. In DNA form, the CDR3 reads TGTGCCAGCAGTTACTTCGCGGGGGCTTCAGAAGCTTTCTTT.

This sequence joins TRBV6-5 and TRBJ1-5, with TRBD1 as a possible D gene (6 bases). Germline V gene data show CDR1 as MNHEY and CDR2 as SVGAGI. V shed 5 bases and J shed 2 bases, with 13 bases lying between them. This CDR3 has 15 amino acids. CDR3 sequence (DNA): TGTGCCAGCAGTCCAATAGGGGGAGGCAATCAGCCCCAGCATTTT. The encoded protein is CASSPIGGGNQPQHF.

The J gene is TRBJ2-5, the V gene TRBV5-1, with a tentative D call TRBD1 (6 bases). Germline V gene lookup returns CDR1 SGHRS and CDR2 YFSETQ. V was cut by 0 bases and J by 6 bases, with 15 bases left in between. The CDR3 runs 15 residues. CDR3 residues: CASSLAQVQGKTQYF. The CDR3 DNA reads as TGCGCCAGCAGCTTGGCCCAGGTTCAGGGGAAGACCCAGTACTTC. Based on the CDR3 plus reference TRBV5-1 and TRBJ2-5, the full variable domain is KAGVTQTPRYLIKTRGQQVTLSCSPISGHRSVSWYQQTPGQGLQFLFEYFSETQRNKGNFPGRFSGRQFSNSRSEMNVSTLELGDSALYLCASSLAQVQGKTQYFGPGTRLLVL.

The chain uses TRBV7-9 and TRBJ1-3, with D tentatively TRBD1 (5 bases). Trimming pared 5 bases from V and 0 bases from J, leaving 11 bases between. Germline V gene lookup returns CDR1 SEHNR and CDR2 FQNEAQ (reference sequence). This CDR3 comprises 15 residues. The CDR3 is CASSPRVDSGNTIYF. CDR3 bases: TGTGCCAGCAGCCCCAGGGTTGACTCTGGAAACACCATATATTTT.

The CDR3 reads CASSLRQGRSRRPYNEQFF. The CDR3 region has the DNA TGTGCCAGCAGCTTAAGGCAGGGGCGCTCTAGACGCCCTTACAATGAGCAGTTCTTC. The rearrangement joins TRBV7-9 to TRBJ2-1; D is possibly TRBD1 (6 bases). Trimming removed 2 bases from V and 4 bases from J, with 24 bases in between. Germline loops: CDR1 SEHNR, CDR2 FQNEAQ (reference sequence). This CDR3 is built from 19 residues.

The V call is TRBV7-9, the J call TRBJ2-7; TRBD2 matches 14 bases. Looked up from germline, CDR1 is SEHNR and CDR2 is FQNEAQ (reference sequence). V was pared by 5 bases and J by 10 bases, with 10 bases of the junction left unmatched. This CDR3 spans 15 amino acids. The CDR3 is CASSPDGLAGGLQYF. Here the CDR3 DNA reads TGTGCCAGCAGCCCCGACGGACTAGCGGGGGGCCTTCAGTACTTC.

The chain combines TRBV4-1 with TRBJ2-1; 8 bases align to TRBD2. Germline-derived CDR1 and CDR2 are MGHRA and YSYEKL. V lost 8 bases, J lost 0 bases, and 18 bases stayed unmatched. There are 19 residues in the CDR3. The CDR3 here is CASSLRLGGGSSSYNEQFF. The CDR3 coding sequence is TGCGCCAGCTCGCTTCGATTAGGCGGGGGGTCCAGCTCCTACAATGAGCAGTTCTTC.

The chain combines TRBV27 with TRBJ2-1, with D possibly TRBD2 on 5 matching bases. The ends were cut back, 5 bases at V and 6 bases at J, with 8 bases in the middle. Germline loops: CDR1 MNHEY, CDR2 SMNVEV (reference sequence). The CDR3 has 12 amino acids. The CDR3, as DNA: TGTGCCAGCAGTGGAGGACCCAATGAGCAGTTCTTC. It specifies CASSGGPNEQFF.

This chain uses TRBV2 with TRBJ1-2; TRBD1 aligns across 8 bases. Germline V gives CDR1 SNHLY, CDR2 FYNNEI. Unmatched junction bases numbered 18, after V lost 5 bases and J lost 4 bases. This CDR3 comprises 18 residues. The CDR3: CASSKKGQASLPSYGYTF. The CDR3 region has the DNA TGTGCCAGCAGTAAAAAGGGACAGGCCAGCCTTCCAAGCTATGGCTACACCTTC.

The DNA for the CDR3 is TGTGCCAGCAGTGGTCAGGGAAGAACTGAAGCTTTCTTT. Residues: CASSGQGRTEAFF. The J gene is TRBJ1-1, the V gene TRBV2; tentatively, D is TRBD1 (5 bases). The CDR3 is 13 residues long. The V end lost 4 bases, the J end lost 5 bases, and 11 bases lay between the germline ends. CDR1 SNHLY and CDR2 FYNNEI come from the germline V gene. The variable domain in full, completed from reference TRBV2 and TRBJ1-1, reads EPEVTQTPSHQVTQMGQEVILRCVPISNHLYFYWYRQILGQKVEFLVSFYNNEISEKSEIFDDQFSVERPDGSNFTLKIRSTKLEDSAMYFCASSGQGRTEAFFGQGTRLTVV.

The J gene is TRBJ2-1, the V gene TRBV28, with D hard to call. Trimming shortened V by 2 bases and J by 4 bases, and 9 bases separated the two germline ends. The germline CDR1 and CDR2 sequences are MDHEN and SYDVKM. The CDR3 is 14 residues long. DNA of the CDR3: TGTGCCAGCAGTTTAGTACAGCTATACAATGAGCAGTTCTTC. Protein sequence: CASSLVQLYNEQFF.

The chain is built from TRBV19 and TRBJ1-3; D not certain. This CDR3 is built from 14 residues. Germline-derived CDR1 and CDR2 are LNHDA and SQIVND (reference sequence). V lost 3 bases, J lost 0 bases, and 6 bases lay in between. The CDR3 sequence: CASSISTSGNTIYF. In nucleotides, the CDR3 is TGTGCCAGTAGTATCTCCACCTCTGGAAACACCATATATTTT.

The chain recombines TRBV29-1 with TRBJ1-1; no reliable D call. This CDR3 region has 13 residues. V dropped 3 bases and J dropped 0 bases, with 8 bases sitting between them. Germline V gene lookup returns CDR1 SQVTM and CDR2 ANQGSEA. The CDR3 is CSVDGPLNTEAFF. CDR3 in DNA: TGCAGCGTTGACGGACCGCTGAACACTGAAGCTTTCTTT.